The 6 T cell receptor beta chains given below trace back to one sample, sequenced in a study of technical replicates of blood from a few donors. Libraries were prepared by immunoSEQ multiplex PCR; TCRdb keeps only in-frame clonotypes and omits some of them. Of about 97,000 clones in the sample, 96% were seen once. Sequencing was carried out using T cells isolated from PBMCs. These receptors were collected from a human donor in good health.

Only one count was recorded for this clone. DNA of the CDR3: TGCGCCAGCAGCGCCCCCGAGAGAAAAAACATTCAGTACTTC. Protein: CASSAPERKNIQYF. The V call is TRBV5-1, the J call TRBJ2-4, with D unclear. Trimming pared 4 bases from V and 4 bases from J, leaving 12 bases between. This CDR3 region has 14 residues. Germline lookup yields CDR1 SGHRS and CDR2 YFSETQ.

This clone was picked up one time. The chain joins TRBV7-2 to TRBJ2-5; 11 bases agree with TRBD2. The CDR3 spans 17 residues. The germline V gene has CDR1 SGHTA and CDR2 FQGNSA. The J segment lost 9 bases and the V segment lost 0 bases, leaving 12 bases of the junction unmatched. The CDR3 DNA follows: TGTGCCAGCAGCTTAGCGAGTAGCGGGAGGGGAAACTGGGCCCAGTACTTC. Its translation is CASSLASSGRGNWAQYF.

The genes are TRBV11-3 and TRBJ1-2; TRBD1 matches at 8 bases. CDR1 is SGHNT and CDR2 is YENEEA in the germline V gene. J lost 9 bases, V lost 5 bases, and 14 bases had no gene match. The CDR3 covers 15 residues. The chain's CDR3 is CASSTTTGDLFSYTF. The DNA for the CDR3 is TGTGCCAGCAGCACGACGACAGGGGACTTGTTCAGCTACACCTTC.

The chain couples TRBV5-1 to TRBJ1-1, with D tentatively TRBD1 (6 bases). With 4 bases removed from V and 9 bases from J, the gap between germline ends came to 19 bases. Germline V gene data show CDR1 as SGHRS and CDR2 as YFSETQ. This CDR3 is 14 amino acids long. The CDR3 loop reads CASSVTGINSKAFF. The CDR3 DNA reads as TGCGCCAGCAGCGTGACAGGTATTAACTCTAAAGCTTTCTTT.

The chain recombines TRBV5-6 with TRBJ1-5; D gene unclear. Trimming cost V 4 bases and J 5 bases, with 10 bases left between them. Germline values: CDR1 SGHDT, CDR2 YYEEEE. The CDR3 has 13 amino acids. CDR3: CASSLKEDQPQHF. The CDR3 bases are TGTGCCAGCAGCCTAAAGGAGGATCAGCCCCAGCATTTT.

The V gene is TRBV6-1, the J gene TRBJ2-7; 7 bases agree with TRBD1. Germline V CDR1 and CDR2: MNHNS, SASEGT. The CDR3 loop spans 11 amino acids. As DNA, the CDR3 is TGTGCCAGCAGTTACGGACAGGTCCTCGAAGTC. It specifies CASSYGQVLEV.